Each of the 22 T cell receptor beta chains below was sequenced from the same sample in a study of Ad26.COV2.S vaccination and SARS-CoV-2 variants. Here immunoSEQ multiplex PCR was the method, and the copy in TCRdb shows in-frame clones only, minus some. Among 97,000 or so clones listed, 80% were seen once. The sequencing here drew on peripheral blood, taken after recovery from COVID-19. The receptors shown here come from a human donor who had recovered from COVID-19.

This clone has just one count. The rearrangement links TRBV5-1 to TRBJ2-1; possibly TRBD2 for D (6 bases). From germline, CDR1 is SGHRS and CDR2 YFSETQ. V shed 2 bases and J shed 7 bases, with 13 bases lying between them. This CDR3 comprises 14 residues. The CDR3 is CASSFPGEVNEQFF. CDR3 DNA sequence: TGCGCCAGCAGCTTCCCCGGGGAGGTGAATGAGCAGTTCTTC.

About this clone: A junction end diverges from the germline sequence, so it may reflect a read error. The V and J genes are TRBV2 and TRBJ1-4; D perhaps matches TRBD1 (5 bases). Germline V gene data show CDR1 as SNHLY and CDR2 as FYNNEI. CDR3 length: 13 residues. This chain's CDR3 is CASIEQVNEKLFF. The CDR3 DNA is TGTGCCAGCATTGAACAGGTCAATGAAAAACTGTTTTTT. Full variable domain (missing parts from reference TRBV2 and TRBJ1-4): EPEVTQTPSHQVTQMGQEVILRCVPISNHLYFYWYRQILGQKVEFLVSFYNNEISEKSEIFDDQFSVERPDGSNFTLKIRSTKLEDSAMYFCASIEQVNEKLFFGSGTQLSVL.

This clone was picked up a small number of times. The chain couples TRBV9 to TRBJ2-3; a weak D match, TRBD1 (6 bases). The CDR3 is 15 residues long. Germline loops: CDR1 SGDLS, CDR2 YYNGEE. Trimming took 2 bases from V and 0 from J, leaving 10 bases between them. The CDR3 sequence is CASSVEQGSTDTQYF. The CDR3 DNA follows: TGTGCCAGCAGCGTCGAACAGGGTAGCACAGATACGCAGTATTTT.

The rearrangement joins TRBV6-1 to TRBJ2-3; D gene ambiguous. This CDR3 is 16 amino acids long. V was cut by 0 bases and J by 6 bases, with 16 bases left in between. CDR1 is MNHNS, CDR2 SASEGT, per germline. CDR3 nucleotide sequence: TGTGCCAGCAGTGAAGCGCCGGGCTTAGGGTCTGATACGCAGTATTTT. Its protein is CASSEAPGLGSDTQYF.

The genes are TRBV3-1 (or the pseudogene TRBV3-2) and TRBJ2-3, with TRBD2 matching 8 bases. CDR3 length: 16 amino acids. After removal of 4 bases from V and 4 bases from J, the junction contained 10 bases not matched to a gene. Germline V gives CDR1 LGHDT, CDR2 YNNKEL (reference sequence). CDR3 nucleotides: TGTGCCAGCAGCCCTAAAACGGGGGGGCGCGCAGATACGCAGTATTTT. Amino acid sequence: CASSPKTGGRADTQYF.

This rearrangement joins TRBV5-1 to TRBJ1-1; perhaps TRBD1 as D (5 bases). Trimming removed 1 base at V and 0 bases at J, with 13 bases between. The CDR3 totals 16 residues. Germline CDR1 SGHRS, CDR2 YFSETQ. The CDR3 DNA is TGCGCCAGCAGCTTGTTGGGGGGAACGGTGAACACTGAAGCTTTCTTT. It yields the protein CASSLLGGTVNTEAFF.

The V gene is TRBV7-9, the J gene TRBJ2-6; possible D gene TRBD2, 5 bases. Germline-derived CDR1 and CDR2 are SEHNR and FQNEAQ (reference sequence). The CDR3 runs to 17 residues. V was trimmed by 4 bases and J by 3 bases, leaving 16 bases between them. This chain's CDR3 is CASSSRVGVGGANVLTF. For the CDR3, the DNA is TGTGCCAGCAGCTCGCGGGTCGGGGTTGGTGGGGCCAACGTCCTGACTTTC.

The V gene is TRBV19, the J gene TRBJ1-5; 8 nucleotides line up with TRBD1. CDR1 and CDR2 from the germline V gene are LNHDA and SQIVND (reference sequence). With 6 bases clipped from V and 9 bases from J, the junction kept 13 bases outside the gene matches. The CDR3 length is 15 residues. The CDR3 spells CASRDEQGGSRPQHF. The CDR3 nucleotides read TGTGCCAGTAGGGATGAACAGGGGGGTTCCCGGCCCCAGCATTTT.

The chain links TRBV28 to TRBJ1-5; no clear D. V was trimmed by 6 bases and J by 6 bases, leaving 12 bases between them. This CDR3 comprises 13 residues. Germline loops: CDR1 MDHEN, CDR2 SYDVKM. This chain's CDR3 is CASSSTLGQPQHF. DNA for the CDR3: TGTGCCAGCAGCTCAACCCTAGGTCAGCCCCAGCATTTT.

The chain joins TRBV14 to TRBJ2-1, with TRBD2 matching 14 bases. V shed 4 bases and J 2 bases; nucleotides not matched to a gene: 4. In germline, CDR1 is SGHDN, CDR2 FVKESK. The CDR3 totals 17 residues. The CDR3 region has the DNA TGTGCCAGCAGCCCCGGGACTAGCGGGGGTGCCTACAATGAGCAGTTCTTC. This translates into CASSPGTSGGAYNEQFF.

The gene calls are TRBV30 and TRBJ1-1; tentatively, D is TRBD1 (6 bases). The CDR3 is 13 residues long. Trimming shortened V by 0 bases and J by 5 bases, and 10 bases separated the two germline ends. From germline, CDR1 is GTSNPN and CDR2 SVGIG (reference sequence). The CDR3 nucleotides read TGTGCCTGGAGTGTAGAGGGGGGGACTGAAGCTTTCTTT. Residues: CAWSVEGGTEAFF. Full variable domain (rest looked up from reference TRBV30 and TRBJ1-1): SQTIHQWPATLVQPVGSPLSLECTVEGTSNPNLYWYRQAAGRGLQLLFYSVGIGQISSEVPQNLSASRPQDRQFILSSKKLLLSDSGFYLCAWSVEGGTEAFFGQGTRLTVV.

The V call is TRBV2, the J call TRBJ2-5, with D hard to call. Trimming cost V 3 bases and J 7 bases, with 15 bases left between them. Germline V lookup: CDR1 SNHLY, CDR2 FYNNEI. The CDR3 contains 14 residues. The CDR3 is CASSDISKHATQYF. CDR3 nucleotide sequence: TGTGCCAGCAGTGACATCTCAAAACATGCGACCCAGTACTTC.

The V gene is TRBV7-6, the J gene TRBJ2-3; a possible D gene is TRBD2 (6 bases). CDR1 SGHVS and CDR2 FNYEAQ come from the germline V gene. V lost 3 bases and J lost 4, with 14 bases in between. The CDR3 covers 15 residues. The CDR3 DNA is TGTGCCAGCAGCTTTCCCGGGGGAGGTGCAGATACGCAGTATTTT. This sequence encodes CASSFPGGGADTQYF.

The J gene is TRBJ2-3, the V gene TRBV10-1, with unresolved D. Between the trimmed V and J ends, which lost 2 bases and 2 bases, there was a span of 23 bases. The length of the CDR3 is 19 residues. CDR1 and CDR2 (germline): WNHNN, SYGVQD (reference sequence). CDR3 protein: CASSERAPVTLENTDTQYF. CDR3 in DNA: TGCGCCAGCAGTGAGCGGGCACCAGTTACTCTAGAAAACACAGATACGCAGTATTTT.

The CDR3 bases are TGTGCCAGCTACTTCGGGACTAGCGGTAAGGGTGAGCAGTTCTTC. This encodes CASYFGTSGKGEQFF. The chain has TRBV6-5 and TRBJ2-1; 11 bases are a match to TRBD2. This CDR3 contains 15 residues. J gave up 9 bases and V 8 bases, and 12 bases lay outside the gene matches. Germline V CDR1 and CDR2: MNHEY, SVGAGI.

This chain joins TRBV27 and TRBJ1-5; D gene ambiguous. This CDR3 has 13 residues. Looked up from germline, CDR1 is MNHEY and CDR2 is SMNVEV (reference sequence). Between the trimmed V and J ends, which lost 6 bases and 3 bases, there was a span of 9 bases. The CDR3 here is CASRFTFNQPQHF. The CDR3 DNA reads as TGTGCCAGCAGGTTTACATTCAATCAGCCCCAGCATTTT.

This clone was recorded many times. The gene calls are TRBV2 and TRBJ2-3; 13 bases are a match to TRBD2. CDR3 length equals 18 residues. Germline V gene data show CDR1 as SNHLY and CDR2 as FYNNEI. Trimming took 2 bases from V and 4 from J; bases not matched to a gene: 9. This CDR3 reads CASSEWVGLAGAADTQYF. CDR3 nucleotides: TGTGCCAGCAGTGAATGGGTTGGACTAGCGGGGGCCGCAGATACGCAGTATTTT.

The genes are TRBV30 and TRBJ2-2; D not certain. The CDR3 is made up of 11 amino acids. The germline gives CDR1 GTSNPN, CDR2 SVGIG (reference sequence). Trimming removed 1 base at V and 6 bases at J, with 3 bases between. The CDR3 DNA sequence: TGTGCCTGGAGTGAGGCCGGGGAGCTGTTTTTT. It yields the protein CAWSEAGELFF.

The rearrangement joins TRBV4-2 to TRBJ1-2, with D tentatively TRBD1 (6 bases). This CDR3 region has 18 residues. V lost 4 bases to trimming and J lost 4 bases, with 25 bases between them. Germline V gene sequence: CDR1 LGHNA, CDR2 YNFKEQ. CDR3 residues: CASSPDPIDRSGGYGYTF. The CDR3 region has the DNA TGTGCCAGCAGCCCAGACCCCATTGACAGGTCCGGTGGCTATGGCTACACCTTC.

This chain joins TRBV7-2 and TRBJ1-6; no firm D call. The CDR3 runs 15 residues. Germline assignment: CDR1 SGHTA and CDR2 FQGNSA. V was trimmed by 2 bases and J by 0 bases, leaving 5 bases between them. The CDR3 here is CASSLSSSYNSPLHF. CDR3 in DNA: TGTGCCAGCAGCTTAAGTAGCTCCTATAATTCACCCCTCCACTTT.

CDR3 coding DNA: TGCGCCAGTCGGGACACAACGAACACTGAAGCTTTCTTT. Translating gives CASRDTTNTEAFF. This chain uses TRBV5-1 with TRBJ1-1; D perhaps matches TRBD1 (6 bases). V was cut by 8 bases and J by 1 base, with 12 bases left in between. The V gene's germline CDR1 is SGHRS and CDR2 YFSETQ. The CDR3 runs 13 residues.

The V gene is TRBV28, the J gene TRBJ1-1, with a possible D match to TRBD1 (5 bases). The germline V gene encodes CDR1 MDHEN and CDR2 SYDVKM. Trimming shortened V by 10 bases and J by 10 bases, and 16 bases separated the two germline ends. The CDR3 sequence is 11 residues long. The CDR3 here is CATTGGRGAFF. The CDR3 nucleotides are TGTGCCACCACGGGGGGACGGGGAGCTTTCTTT. The variable domain in full, with the rest retrieved from reference TRBV28 and TRBJ1-1, is DVKVTQSSRYLVKRTGEKVFLECVQDMDHENMFWYRQDPGLGLRLIYFSYDVKMKEKGDIPEGYSVSREKKERFSLILESASTNQTSMYLCATTGGRGAFFGQGTRLTVV.